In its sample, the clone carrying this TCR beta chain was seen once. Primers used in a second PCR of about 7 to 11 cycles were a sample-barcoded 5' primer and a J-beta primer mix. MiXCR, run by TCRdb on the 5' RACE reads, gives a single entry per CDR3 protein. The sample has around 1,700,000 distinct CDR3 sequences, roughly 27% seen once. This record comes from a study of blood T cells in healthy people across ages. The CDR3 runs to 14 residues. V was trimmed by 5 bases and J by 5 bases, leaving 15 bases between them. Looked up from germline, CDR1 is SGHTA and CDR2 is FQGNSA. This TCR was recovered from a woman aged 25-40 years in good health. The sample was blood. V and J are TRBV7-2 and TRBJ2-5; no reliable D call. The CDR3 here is CASSAMGTEETQYF. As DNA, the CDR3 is TGTGCCAGCAGCGCAATGGGTACCGAGGAGACCCAGTACTTC.